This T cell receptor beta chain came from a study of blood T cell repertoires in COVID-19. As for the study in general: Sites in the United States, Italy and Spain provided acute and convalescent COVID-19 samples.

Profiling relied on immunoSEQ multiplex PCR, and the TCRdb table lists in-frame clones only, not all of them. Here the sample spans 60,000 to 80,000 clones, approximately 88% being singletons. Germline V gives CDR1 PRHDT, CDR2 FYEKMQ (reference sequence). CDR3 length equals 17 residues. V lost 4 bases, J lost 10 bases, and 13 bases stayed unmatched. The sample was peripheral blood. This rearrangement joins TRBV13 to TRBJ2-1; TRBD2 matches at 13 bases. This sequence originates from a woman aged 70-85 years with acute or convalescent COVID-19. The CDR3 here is CASSSQSWTSGGIEQFF. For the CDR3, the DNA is TGTGCCAGCAGCTCCCAATCCTGGACTAGCGGGGGAATCGAGCAGTTCTTC.